Detailed here is one T cell receptor beta chain. This clonotype was counted ten times or more. Its antigen target is currently unknown. No clone much larger than this one lies a single base away; base qualities are absent. Its CDR3 holds 15 amino acids, cysteine through phenylalanine. Just the 45-base CDR3 DNA is kept, in frame starting at base 1. V gives up 1 base and J gives up 2 bases, and the segment between their germline ends measures 10 bases. Sequences LGHNA (CDR1) and YSLEER (CDR2) are obtained from the germline V gene. Libraries were prepared through PCR. This sample was sequenced with an Illumina HiSeq 2500. Molecular barcoding was employed in the preparation of TCR libraries, with unique molecular identifiers being used to normalize TCRbeta repertoire quantification. TCRdb reprocessing: public reads trimmed at Q25 with fastp, clones called with MiXCR, in-frame beta chains kept. Each entry merges the rows of one CDR3 protein and shows their most common DNA and genes. The sample data list around 270,000 distinct CDR3 sequences, and around 9.1% of these were observed just once. Roughly 7% of the sample comes from the top ten.

This record comes from a study of T-cell reconstitution after alpha-beta-depleted transplantation in children (dated by TCRdb to 2016 to 2017). Describing the broader study: Using TCR repertoire profiling, the study followed T-cell immune reconstitution in a quantitative way in children after TCRalphabeta/CD19-depleted allogeneic hematopoietic cell transplantation.

Here is what the overall study found, with its caveats: Over the following months the frequencies of hyperexpanded clones went down, and after one year T-cell counts and TCRbeta diversity were mostly credited to newly produced T cells. The apparently early recovery of alphabetaT-cell counts about two months after transplant reportedly depended on only several hundred rapidly expanded clones that came from non-depleted graft cells. In some patients, high TCRbeta diversity at day 60 was attributed to recipient T cells and intrathymic progenitors that had survived conditioning.

This specimen's treatment or condition label, interpreted: allogeneic hematopoietic cell transplantation with graft depleted of TCRalphabeta T cells and CD19 B cells. TCRalphabeta/CD19-depleted allogeneic hematopoietic cell grafts were given to the transplant recipients, all of whom were children. Sequenced material: PBMCs, taken before TCRalphabeta/CD19-depleted stem cell transplant. This clonotype was obtained from a boy under two years old with acute myeloid leukemia, due to receive a stem cell transplant. The V and J genes are TRBV4-3 and TRBJ2-3, with the D gene uncertain. The sequenced DNA: TGCGCCAGCAGCCAAGTGGCATCTAACACAGATACGCAGTATTTT. This codes for CASSQVASNTDTQYF.